The present T cell receptor beta chain was sequenced within a study of blood T cell repertoires in COVID-19. Study at large: Spain, Italy and the United States supplied samples that represented acute and convalescent COVID-19. In each case, the material was cDNA or gDNA derived from T cells, B-cell-depleted T cells, or PBMCs.

It was during active infection that Seattle patients were enrolled and then longitudinally followed. As originally analysed: Reference gene primer amplification gave nucleated cell count estimates. The data were produced by immunoSEQ multiplex PCR, yet TCRdb's version contains in-frame clones alone and is incomplete. V, J and clone size reflect that table, while D and trimming were determined from the DNA. The table includes roughly 320,000 clones, about 90% detected once. This CDR3 is built from 14 residues. The germline CDR1 and CDR2 sequences are SNHLY and FYNNEI. J lost 3 bases, V lost 8 bases, and 6 bases had no gene match.

Sequencing was performed on peripheral blood. This TCR was sampled from a woman aged 30 to 39 with COVID-19, enrolled during active disease. The J gene is TRBJ2-3, the V gene TRBV2; 9 bases map to TRBD2. The CDR3 DNA is TGTGCCAGCCGTGGCCTAGCGGGGACAGATACGCAGTATTTT. Its protein product is CASRGLAGTDTQYF.